This note documents a single TCR beta chain sequence. Its antigen is unknown. Trimming at V came to 6 bases and at J to 1 base, leaving 5 bases not matched to a gene. Germline V CDR1 and CDR2: MGHDK, SYGVNS. This CDR3 comprises 16 residues. The sample is drawn from a study of shared clonotypes between healthy human individuals. Study-level findings and limits: The represented genetic and exposure-history diversity was limited by the small number of donors.

Deep level was the assay's run setting. In the study's own analysis: ImmunoSEQ only sent back junction sequences with no quality scores, so filtering was done differently. Sequencing used immunoSEQ multiplex PCR; TCRdb keeps in-frame clones, though not all of them. V, J and clone size are those of that table, while D and trimming were read from the DNA. The sample carries 400,000 to 600,000 clones, 70% to 80% recorded once. The unsorted samples had roughly 86 million PBMCs used for genomic DNA. The chain recombines TRBV25-1 with TRBJ2-3, with 12 bases lining up with TRBD2. Sequenced material: PBMCs. The sequence was collected from a woman in her 40s in good health. Some clones in this sample may be carry-over from other donors' samples. CDR3 protein: CASSPPSGRGTDTQYF. The CDR3, as DNA: TGTGCCAGCAGCCCACCTAGCGGGAGGGGCACAGATACGCAGTATTTT.